This TCR beta chain appears in the sequencing data of a study of cytomegalovirus exposure and HLA in healthy donors. Overall study context: Unique TCR beta sequences numbering 117 million came from approximately 180 million T cells in an earlier analysis. Study findings and constraints: Later analysis suggested most CMV-associated TCR beta chains were HLA-restricted. Follow-up analysis later connected one missense variant in DCLRE1C with trimming of TCR beta V- and J-genes.

On this clone: Its antigen is not identified.

The CDR3 runs 15 residues. From germline, CDR1 is MNHEY and CDR2 SVGAGI. V was clipped by 5 bases and J by 4 bases; unmatched bases: 7. Both 60 Vbeta primers and 13 Jbeta primers went into the PCR. Measured with immunoSEQ multiplex PCR; TCRdb has only the in-frame clones, and not every one. The data hold tens of thousands of clones, with around three fifths observed a single time. The sequencing input was PBMCs. This sequence joins TRBV6-5 and TRBJ1-1; TRBD1 matches 10 bases. This receptor was taken from a human donor in good health. In DNA, the CDR3 is TGTGCCAGCAGTGCGACAGGGGGCAGGTTCACTGAAGCTTTCTTT. Its translation: CASSATGGRFTEAFF.